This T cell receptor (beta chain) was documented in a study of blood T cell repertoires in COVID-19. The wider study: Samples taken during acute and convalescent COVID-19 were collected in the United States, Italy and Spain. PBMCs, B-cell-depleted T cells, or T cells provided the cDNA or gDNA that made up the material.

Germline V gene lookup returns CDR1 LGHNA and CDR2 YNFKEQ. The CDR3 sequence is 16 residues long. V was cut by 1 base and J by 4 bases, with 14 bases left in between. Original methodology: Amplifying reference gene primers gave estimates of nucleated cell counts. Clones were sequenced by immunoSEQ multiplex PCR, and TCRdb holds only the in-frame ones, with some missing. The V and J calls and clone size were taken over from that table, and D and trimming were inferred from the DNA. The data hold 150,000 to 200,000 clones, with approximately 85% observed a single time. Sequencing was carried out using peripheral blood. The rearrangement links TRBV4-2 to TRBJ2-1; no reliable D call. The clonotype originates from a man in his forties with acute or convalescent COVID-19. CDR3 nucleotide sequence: TGTGCCAGCAGCCAAGCCGCCTACCTCATTTACAATGAGCAGTTCTTC. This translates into CASSQAAYLIYNEQFF.